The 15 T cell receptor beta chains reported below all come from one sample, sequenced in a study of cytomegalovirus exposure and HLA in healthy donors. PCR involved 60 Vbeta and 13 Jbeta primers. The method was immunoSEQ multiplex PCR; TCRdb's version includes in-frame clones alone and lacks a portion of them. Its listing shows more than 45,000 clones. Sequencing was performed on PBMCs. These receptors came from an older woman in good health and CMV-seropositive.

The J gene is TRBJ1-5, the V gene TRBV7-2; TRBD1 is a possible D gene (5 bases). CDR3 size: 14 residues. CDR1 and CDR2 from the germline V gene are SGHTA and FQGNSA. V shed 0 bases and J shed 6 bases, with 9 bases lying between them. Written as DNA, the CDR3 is TGTGCCAGCAGCTTAGCCAGGGCGACTCAGCCCCAGCATTTT. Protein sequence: CASSLARATQPQHF.

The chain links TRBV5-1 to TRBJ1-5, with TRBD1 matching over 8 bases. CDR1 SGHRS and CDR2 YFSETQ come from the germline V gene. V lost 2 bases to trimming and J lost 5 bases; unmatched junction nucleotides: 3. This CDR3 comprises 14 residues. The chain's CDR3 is CASSLGTGDQPQHF. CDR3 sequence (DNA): TGCGCCAGCAGCTTAGGGACAGGAGATCAGCCCCAGCATTTT.

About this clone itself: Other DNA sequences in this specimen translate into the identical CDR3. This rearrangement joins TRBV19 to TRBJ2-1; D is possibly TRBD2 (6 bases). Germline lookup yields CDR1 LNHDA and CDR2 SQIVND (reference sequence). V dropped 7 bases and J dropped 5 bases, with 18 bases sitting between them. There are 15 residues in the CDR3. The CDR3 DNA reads TGTGCCAGTACAAGTAGGAGGGGATCACACAATGAGCAGTTCTTC. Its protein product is CASTSRRGSHNEQFF.

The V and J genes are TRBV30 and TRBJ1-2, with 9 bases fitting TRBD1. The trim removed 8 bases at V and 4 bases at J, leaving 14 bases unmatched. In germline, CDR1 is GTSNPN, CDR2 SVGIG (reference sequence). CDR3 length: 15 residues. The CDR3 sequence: CAGPAPYRGLYGYTF. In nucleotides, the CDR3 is TGTGCCGGGCCCGCTCCATACAGGGGGCTCTATGGCTACACCTTC.

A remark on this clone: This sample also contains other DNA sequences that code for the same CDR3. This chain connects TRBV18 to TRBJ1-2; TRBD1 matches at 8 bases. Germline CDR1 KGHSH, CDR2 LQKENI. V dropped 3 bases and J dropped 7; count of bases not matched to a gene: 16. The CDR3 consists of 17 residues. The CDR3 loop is CASSPEDREGASFGYTF. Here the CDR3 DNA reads TGTGCCAGCTCACCCGAGGACAGGGAGGGAGCTTCTTTTGGCTACACCTTC.

The CDR3: CASSPSMNTEAFF. The DNA of the CDR3 is TGTGCCAGTAGTCCAAGCATGAACACTGAAGCTTTCTTT. The chain employs TRBV19 and TRBJ1-1; D remains ambiguous. Germline CDR1 is LNHDA and CDR2 is SQIVND (reference sequence). The germline V and J ends were trimmed by 5 bases and 0 bases, with 7 bases remaining between them. The CDR3 has 13 residues.

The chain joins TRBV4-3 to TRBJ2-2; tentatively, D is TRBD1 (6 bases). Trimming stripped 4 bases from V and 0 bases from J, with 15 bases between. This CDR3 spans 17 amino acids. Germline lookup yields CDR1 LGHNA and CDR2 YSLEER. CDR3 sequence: CASSRNSGGPNTGELFF. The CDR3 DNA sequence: TGCGCCAGCAGCCGAAACAGTGGGGGCCCGAACACCGGGGAGCTGTTTTTT.

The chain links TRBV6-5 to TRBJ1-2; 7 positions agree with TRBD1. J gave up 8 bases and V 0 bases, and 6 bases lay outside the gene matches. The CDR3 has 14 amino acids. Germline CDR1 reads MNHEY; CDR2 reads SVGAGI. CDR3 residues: CASSYSGGVYGYTF. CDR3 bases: TGTGCCAGCAGTTACTCAGGGGGCGTATACGGCTACACCTTC.

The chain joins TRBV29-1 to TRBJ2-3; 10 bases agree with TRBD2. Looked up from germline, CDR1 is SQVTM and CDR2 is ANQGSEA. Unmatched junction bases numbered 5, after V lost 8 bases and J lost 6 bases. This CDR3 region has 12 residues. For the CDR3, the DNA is TGCAGCACCCTAGCGGGGGCGGATACGCAGTATTTT. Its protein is CSTLAGADTQYF.

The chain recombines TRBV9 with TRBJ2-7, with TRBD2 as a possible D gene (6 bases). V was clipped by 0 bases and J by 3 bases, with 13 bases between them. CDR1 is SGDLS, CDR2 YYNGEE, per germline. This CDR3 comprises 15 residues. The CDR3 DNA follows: TGTGCCAGCAGCGTAGGTGGACTGGGGGGCTACGAGCAGTACTTC. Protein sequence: CASSVGGLGGYEQYF. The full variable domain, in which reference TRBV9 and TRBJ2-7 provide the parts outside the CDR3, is DSGVTQTPKHLITATGQRVTLRCSPRSGDLSVYWYQQSLDQGLQFLIQYYNGEERAKGNILERFSAQQFPDLHSELNLSSLELGDSALYFCASSVGGLGGYEQYFGPGTRLTVT.

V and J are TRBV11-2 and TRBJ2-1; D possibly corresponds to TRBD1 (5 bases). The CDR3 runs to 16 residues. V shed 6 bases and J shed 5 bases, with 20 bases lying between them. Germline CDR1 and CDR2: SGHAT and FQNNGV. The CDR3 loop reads CASSSWFGARDNEQFF. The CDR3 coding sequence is TGTGCCAGCAGTTCCTGGTTTGGGGCTAGGGACAATGAGCAGTTCTTC.

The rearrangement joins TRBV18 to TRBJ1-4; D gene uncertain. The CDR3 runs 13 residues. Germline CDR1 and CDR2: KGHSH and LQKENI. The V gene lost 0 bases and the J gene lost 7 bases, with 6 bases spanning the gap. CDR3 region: CASSPPPSEKLFF. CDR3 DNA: TGTGCCAGCTCACCACCCCCATCTGAAAAACTGTTTTTT.

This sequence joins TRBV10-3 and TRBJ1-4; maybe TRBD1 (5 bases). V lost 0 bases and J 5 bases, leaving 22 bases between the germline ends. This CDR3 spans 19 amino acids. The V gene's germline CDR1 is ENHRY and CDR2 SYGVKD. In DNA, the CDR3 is TGTGCCATCAGTGAGTCGATGGGGCGGGGCGCTCCCCAAAATGAAAAACTGTTTTTT. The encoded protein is CAISESMGRGAPQNEKLFF.

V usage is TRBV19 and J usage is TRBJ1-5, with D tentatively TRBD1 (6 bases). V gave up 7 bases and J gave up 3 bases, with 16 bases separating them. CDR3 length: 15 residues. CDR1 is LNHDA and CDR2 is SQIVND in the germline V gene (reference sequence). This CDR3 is CASIRRTDSNQPQHF. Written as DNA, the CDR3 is TGTGCCAGTATACGGAGGACAGATTCCAATCAGCCCCAGCATTTT. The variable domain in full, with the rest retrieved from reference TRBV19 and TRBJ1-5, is DGGITQSPKYLFRKEGQNVTLSCEQNLNHDAMYWYRQDPGQGLRLIYYSQIVNDFQKGDIAEGYSVSREKKESFPLTVTSAQKNPTAFYLCASIRRTDSNQPQHFGDGTRLSIL.

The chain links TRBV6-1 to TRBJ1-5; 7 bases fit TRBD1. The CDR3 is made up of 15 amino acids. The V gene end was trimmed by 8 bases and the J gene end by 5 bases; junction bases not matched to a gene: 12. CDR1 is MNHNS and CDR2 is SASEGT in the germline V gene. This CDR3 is CASSGGDSIYQPQHF. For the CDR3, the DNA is TGTGCCAGCTCGGGTGGGGACAGTATTTATCAGCCCCAGCATTTT.